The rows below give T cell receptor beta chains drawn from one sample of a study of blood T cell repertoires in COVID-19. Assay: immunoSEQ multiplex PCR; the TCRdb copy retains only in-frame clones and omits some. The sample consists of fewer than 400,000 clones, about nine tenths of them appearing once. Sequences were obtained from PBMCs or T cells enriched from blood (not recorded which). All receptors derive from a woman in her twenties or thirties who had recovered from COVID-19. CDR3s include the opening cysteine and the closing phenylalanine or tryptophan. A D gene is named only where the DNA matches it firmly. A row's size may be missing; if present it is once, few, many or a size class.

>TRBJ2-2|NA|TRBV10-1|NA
CASSESIGGPNTGELFF
TGCGCCAGCAGTGAGTCGATTGGGGGCCCGAACACCGGGGAGCTGTTTTTT
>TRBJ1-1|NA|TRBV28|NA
CASVIQGRAEAFF
TGTGCCAGCGTCATTCAGGGTCGGGCTGAAGCTTTCTTT
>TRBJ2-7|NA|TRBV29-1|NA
CSVKEAYEQYF
TGCAGCGTTAAGGAGGCCTACGAGCAGTACTTC
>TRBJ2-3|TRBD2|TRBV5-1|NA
CASSFASGRLDTQYF
TGCGCCAGCAGCTTCGCTAGCGGGAGATTAGATACGCAGTATTTT
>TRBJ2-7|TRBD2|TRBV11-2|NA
CASSNAGTGGYEQYF
TGTGCCAGCAGCAATGCCGGGACGGGAGGCTACGAGCAGTACTTC
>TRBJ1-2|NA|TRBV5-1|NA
CASSLEQIYGYTF
TGCGCCAGCAGCTTGGAACAGATCTATGGCTACACCTTC
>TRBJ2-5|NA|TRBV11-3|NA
CASSFRTDGTQYF
TGTGCCAGCAGCTTCAGGACAGACGGGACCCAGTACTTC
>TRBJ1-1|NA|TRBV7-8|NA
CASSPWTDTSEAFF
TGTGCCAGCAGCCCATGGACAGACACCTCAGAAGCTTTCTTT
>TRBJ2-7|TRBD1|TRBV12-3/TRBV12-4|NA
CASSSGTGREQYF
TGTGCCAGCAGTTCCGGGACAGGGCGCGAGCAGTACTTC
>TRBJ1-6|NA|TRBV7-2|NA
CASTDTPSSYNSPLHF
TGTGCCAGCACGGACACCCCGAGCTCCTATAATTCACCCCTCCACTTT
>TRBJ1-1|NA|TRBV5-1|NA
CASSPGWGGNTEAFF
TGCGCCAGCAGCCCAGGTTGGGGAGGTAACACTGAAGCTTTCTTT
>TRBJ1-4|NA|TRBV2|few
CASSDRRQPNEKLFF
TGTGCCAGCAGTGATAGGAGACAGCCTAATGAAAAACTGTTTTTT
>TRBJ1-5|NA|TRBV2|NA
CASSEGQYQPQHF
TGTGCCAGCAGTGAAGGGCAGTATCAGCCCCAGCATTTT
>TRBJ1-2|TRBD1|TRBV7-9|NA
CASSPMKPRTGGVGYTF
TGTGCCAGCAGCCCAATGAAACCACGGACAGGGGGCGTCGGCTACACCTTC
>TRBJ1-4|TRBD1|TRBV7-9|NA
CASSLDSGQGGEKLFF
TGTGCCAGCAGCTTGGATTCGGGACAGGGTGGTGAAAAACTGTTTTTT
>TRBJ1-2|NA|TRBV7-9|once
CASSPGVDYGYTF
TGTGCCAGCAGCCCGGGGGTCGACTATGGCTACACCTTC
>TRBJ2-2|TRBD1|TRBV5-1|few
CASSRIDRVGTGELFF
TGCGCCAGCAGCCGAATCGACAGGGTGGGAACCGGGGAGCTGTTTTTT
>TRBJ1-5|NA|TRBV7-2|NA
CASSVGRRNQPQHF
TGTGCCAGCAGCGTAGGCCGCAGGAATCAGCCCCAGCATTTT
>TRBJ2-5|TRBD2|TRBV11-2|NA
CASKAGGQETQYF
TGTGCCAGCAAAGCGGGGGGCCAAGAGACCCAGTACTTC
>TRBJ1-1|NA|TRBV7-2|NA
CASTTVMDTEAFF
TGTGCCAGCACTACAGTCATGGACACTGAAGCTTTCTTT
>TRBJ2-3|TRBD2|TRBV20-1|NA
CSASVSSGVHTQYF
TGCAGTGCTAGTGTGTCTAGCGGGGTGCATACGCAGTATTTT
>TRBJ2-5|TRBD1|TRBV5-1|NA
CASSFTGDQETQYF
TGCGCCAGCAGTTTCACAGGGGACCAAGAGACCCAGTACTTC
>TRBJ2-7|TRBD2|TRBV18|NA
CASSGRLAGEWYEQYF
TGTGCCAGCTCAGGCCGACTAGCGGGAGAGTGGTACGAGCAGTACTTC
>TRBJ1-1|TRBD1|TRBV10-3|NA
CAISAGTGGVYTEAFF
TGTGCCATCAGTGCCGGGACAGGGGGCGTATATACTGAAGCTTTCTTT
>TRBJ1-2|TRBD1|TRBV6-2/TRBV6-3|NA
CASSLDRDRGYTF
TGTGCCAGCAGTCTGGACAGGGATAGAGGCTACACCTTC
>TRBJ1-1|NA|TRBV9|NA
CASSGRDGAFF
TGTGCCAGCAGCGGCAGGGATGGAGCTTTCTTT